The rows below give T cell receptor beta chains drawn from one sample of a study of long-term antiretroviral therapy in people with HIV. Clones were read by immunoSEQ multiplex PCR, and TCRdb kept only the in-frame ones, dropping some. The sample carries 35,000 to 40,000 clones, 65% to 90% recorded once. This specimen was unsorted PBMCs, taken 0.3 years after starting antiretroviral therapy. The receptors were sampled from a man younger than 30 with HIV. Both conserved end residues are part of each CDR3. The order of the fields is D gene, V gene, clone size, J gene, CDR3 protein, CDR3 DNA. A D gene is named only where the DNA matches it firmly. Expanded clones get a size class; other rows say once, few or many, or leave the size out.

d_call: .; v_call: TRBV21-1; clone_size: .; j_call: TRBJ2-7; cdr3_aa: CASSKGGGRTYEQYF; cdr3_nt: TGTGCCAGCAGCAAAGGAGGCGGGAGGACCTACGAGCAGTACTTC
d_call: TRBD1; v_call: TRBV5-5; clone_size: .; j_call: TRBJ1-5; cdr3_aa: CASSLITGANSNQPQHF; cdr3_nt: TGTGCCAGCAGCTTAATTACAGGGGCCAATAGCAATCAGCCCCAGCATTTT
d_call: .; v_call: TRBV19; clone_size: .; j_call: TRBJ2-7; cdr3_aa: CASSIVLATLYEQYF; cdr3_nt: TGTGCCAGTAGTATAGTCCTGGCCACCCTCTACGAGCAGTACTTC
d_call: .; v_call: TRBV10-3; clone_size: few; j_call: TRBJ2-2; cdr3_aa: CAIKTPGELFF; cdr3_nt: TGTGCCATCAAGACACCCGGGGAGCTGTTTTTT
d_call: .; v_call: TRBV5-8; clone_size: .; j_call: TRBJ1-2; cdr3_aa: CASRPRTQVGYGYTF; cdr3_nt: TGTGCCAGCAGGCCCCGGACCCAGGTGGGCTATGGCTACACCTTC
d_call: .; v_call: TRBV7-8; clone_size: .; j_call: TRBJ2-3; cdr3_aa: CASSLVQGPPTYTQYF; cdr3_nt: TGTGCCAGCAGCTTAGTCCAGGGTCCTCCGACGTATACGCAGTATTTT
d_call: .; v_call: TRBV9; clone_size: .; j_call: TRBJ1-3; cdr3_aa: CASSVGAENTIYF; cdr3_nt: TGTGCCAGCAGCGTAGGGGCGGAAAACACCATATATTTT
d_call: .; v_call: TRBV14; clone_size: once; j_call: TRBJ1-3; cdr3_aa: CASSQLTLRGSSGNTIYF; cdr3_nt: TGTGCCAGCAGCCAGTTGACTCTACGGGGTTCCTCTGGAAACACCATATATTTT
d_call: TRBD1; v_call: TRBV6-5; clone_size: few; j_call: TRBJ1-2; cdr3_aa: CASRSGTEVYGYTF; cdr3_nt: TGTGCCAGCAGATCCGGGACAGAAGTGTATGGCTACACCTTC
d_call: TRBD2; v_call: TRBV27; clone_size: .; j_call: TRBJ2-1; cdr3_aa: CASNPSTHRGGTEQFF; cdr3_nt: TGTGCCAGCAACCCCTCCACACATAGGGGAGGGACTGAGCAGTTCTTC
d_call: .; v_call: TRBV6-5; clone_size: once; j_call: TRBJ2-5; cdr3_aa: CATTQWVGETQYF; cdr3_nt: TGTGCCACCACCCAGTGGGTCGGAGAGACCCAGTACTTC
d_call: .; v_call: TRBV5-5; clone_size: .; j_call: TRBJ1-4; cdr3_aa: CASSTTDVSRLEKLFF; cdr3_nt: TGTGCCAGCAGCACAACTGACGTATCCCGCCTTGAAAAACTGTTTTTT
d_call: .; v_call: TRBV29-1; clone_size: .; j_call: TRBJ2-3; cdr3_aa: CSVDASADRTDTQYF; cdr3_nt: TGCAGCGTGGACGCCTCGGCGGACCGCACAGATACGCAGTATTTT
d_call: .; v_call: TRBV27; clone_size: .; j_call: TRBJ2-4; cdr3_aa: CASSLSYGDIQYF; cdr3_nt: TGTGCCAGCAGTTTATCTTATGGGGACATTCAGTACTTC
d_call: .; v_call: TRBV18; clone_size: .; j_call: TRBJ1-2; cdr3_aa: CASSSALTGAVEEYGYTF; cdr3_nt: TGTGCCAGCTCATCGGCCTTGACAGGAGCCGTTGAGGAGTATGGCTACACCTTC
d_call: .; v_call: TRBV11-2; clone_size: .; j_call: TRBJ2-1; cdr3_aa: CASSLRLAKDNEQFF; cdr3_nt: TGTGCCAGCAGCTTAAGGCTAGCCAAGGACAATGAGCAGTTCTTC
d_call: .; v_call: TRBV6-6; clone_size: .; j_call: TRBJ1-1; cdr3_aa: CASTGAGTEAFF; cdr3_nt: TGTGCCAGCACCGGAGCCGGGACCGAAGCTTTCTTT
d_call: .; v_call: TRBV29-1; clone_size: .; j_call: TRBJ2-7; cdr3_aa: CSVDLGGEQYF; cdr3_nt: TGCAGCGTTGATCTGGGCGGCGAGCAGTACTTC
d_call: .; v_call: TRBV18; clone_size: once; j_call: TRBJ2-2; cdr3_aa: CASSSGTLGGTGELFF; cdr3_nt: TGTGCCAGCTCATCCGGGACCCTTGGTGGCACCGGGGAGCTGTTTTTT
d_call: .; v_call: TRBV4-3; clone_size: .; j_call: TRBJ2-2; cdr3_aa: CASSQDIRANTGELFF; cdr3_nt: TGCGCCAGCAGCCAAGATATCCGAGCGAACACCGGGGAGCTGTTTTTT
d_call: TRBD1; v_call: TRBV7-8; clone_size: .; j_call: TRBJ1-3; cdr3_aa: CASSPYTGGGFGNTIYF; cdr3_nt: TGTGCCAGCAGCCCCTATACAGGGGGAGGCTTTGGAAACACCATATATTTT
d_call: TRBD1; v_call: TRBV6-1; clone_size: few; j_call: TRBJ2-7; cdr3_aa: CASSEGTGGYEQYF; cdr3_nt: TGTGCCAGCAGTGAAGGGACAGGGGGCTACGAGCAGTACTTC
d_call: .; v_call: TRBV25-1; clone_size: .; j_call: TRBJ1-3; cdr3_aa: CASKDRGAGNTIYF; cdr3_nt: TGTGCCAGCAAGGACCGGGGGGCCGGAAACACCATATATTTT
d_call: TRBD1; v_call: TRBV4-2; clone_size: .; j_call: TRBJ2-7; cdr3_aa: CASSRNRDRGNYEQYF; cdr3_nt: TGTGCCAGCAGCCGCAACCGGGACAGGGGGAACTACGAGCAGTACTTC
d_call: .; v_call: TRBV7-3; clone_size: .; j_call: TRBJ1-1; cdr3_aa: CASSLSSVGTEAFF; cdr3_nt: TGTGCCAGCAGCTTATCCAGCGTGGGTACTGAAGCTTTCTTT
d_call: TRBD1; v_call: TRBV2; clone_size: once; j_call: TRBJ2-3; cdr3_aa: CASKGQGAINTQYF; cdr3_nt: TGTGCCAGCAAGGGACAGGGGGCTATCAATACGCAGTATTTT
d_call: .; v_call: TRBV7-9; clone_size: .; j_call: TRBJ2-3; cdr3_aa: CASSLALGPDTQYF; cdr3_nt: TGTGCCAGCAGCTTAGCCCTTGGGCCCGATACGCAGTATTTT
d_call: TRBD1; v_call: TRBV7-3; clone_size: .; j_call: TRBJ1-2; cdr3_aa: CASSPTGGLLNGYTF; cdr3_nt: TGTGCCAGCAGCCCGACAGGGGGCCTACTTAATGGCTACACCTTC
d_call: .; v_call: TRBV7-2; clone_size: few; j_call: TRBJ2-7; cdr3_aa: CASSLRLYEQYF; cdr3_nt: TGTGCCAGCAGCTTAAGGTTGTACGAGCAGTACTTC
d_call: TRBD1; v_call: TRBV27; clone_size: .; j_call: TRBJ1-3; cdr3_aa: CASRGTGVKSGNTIYF; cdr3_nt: TGTGCCAGCAGGGGGACAGGGGTAAAATCTGGAAACACCATATATTTT
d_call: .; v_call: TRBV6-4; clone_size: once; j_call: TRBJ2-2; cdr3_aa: CASSVRPWGTGELFF; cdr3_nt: TGTGCCAGCAGTGTCAGGCCGTGGGGCACCGGGGAGCTGTTTTTT
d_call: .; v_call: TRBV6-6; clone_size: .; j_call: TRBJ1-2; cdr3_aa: CAIRPGPGGYTF; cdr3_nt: TGTGCCATCCGGCCGGGACCTGGGGGCTACACCTTC
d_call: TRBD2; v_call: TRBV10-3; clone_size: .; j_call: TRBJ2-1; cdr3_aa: CAISEPMRENNEQFF; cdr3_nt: TGTGCCATCAGTGAGCCTATGCGGGAGAACAATGAGCAGTTCTTC
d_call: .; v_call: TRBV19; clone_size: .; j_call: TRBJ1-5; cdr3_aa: CASSRQGPDSNQPQHF; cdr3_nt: TGTGCCAGTAGTAGGCAGGGGCCAGATAGCAATCAGCCCCAGCATTTT
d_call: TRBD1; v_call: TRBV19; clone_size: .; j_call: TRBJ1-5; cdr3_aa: CASNRQGFNDQPQHF; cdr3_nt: TGTGCCAGTAACCGACAGGGCTTTAACGATCAGCCCCAGCATTTT
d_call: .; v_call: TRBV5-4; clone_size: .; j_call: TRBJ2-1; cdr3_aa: CASSLGQGYNEQFF; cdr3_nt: TGTGCCAGCAGCTTGGGCCAGGGCTACAATGAGCAGTTCTTC
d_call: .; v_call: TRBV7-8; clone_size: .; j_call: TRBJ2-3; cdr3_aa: CASSLGREYTDTQYF; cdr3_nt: TGTGCCAGCAGCTTAGGCAGGGAGTATACAGATACGCAGTATTTT
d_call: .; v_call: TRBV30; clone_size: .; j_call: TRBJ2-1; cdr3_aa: CAWSVRSAGQFYNEQFF; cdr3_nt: TGTGCCTGGAGTGTACGATCCGCGGGACAGTTCTACAATGAGCAGTTCTTC
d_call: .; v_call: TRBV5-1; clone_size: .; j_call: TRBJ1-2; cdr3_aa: CASSSTANYGYTF; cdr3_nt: TGCGCCAGCAGTTCGACAGCTAACTATGGCTACACCTTC
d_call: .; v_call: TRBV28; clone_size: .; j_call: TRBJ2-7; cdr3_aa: CASTGIGHEQYF; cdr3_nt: TGTGCCAGCACAGGTATCGGGCACGAGCAGTACTTC
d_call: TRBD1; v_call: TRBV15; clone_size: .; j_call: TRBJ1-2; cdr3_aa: CATSRPGGEGYGYTF; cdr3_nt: TGTGCCACCAGCAGGCCAGGGGGCGAGGGCTATGGCTACACCTTC
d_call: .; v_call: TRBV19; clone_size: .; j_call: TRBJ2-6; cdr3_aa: CASSESSGANVLTF; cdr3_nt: TGTGCCAGTAGCGAAAGCTCTGGGGCCAACGTCCTGACTTTC
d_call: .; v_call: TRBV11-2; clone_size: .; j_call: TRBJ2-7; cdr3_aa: CASSLDSGSYEQYF; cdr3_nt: TGTGCCAGCAGCTTAGATAGCGGTTCCTACGAGCAGTACTTC
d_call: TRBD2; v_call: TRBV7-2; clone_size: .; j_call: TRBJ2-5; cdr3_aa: CASSLVSGGQGEETQYF; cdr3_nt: TGTGCCAGCAGCTTAGTTAGCGGGGGGCAAGGGGAAGAGACCCAGTACTTC
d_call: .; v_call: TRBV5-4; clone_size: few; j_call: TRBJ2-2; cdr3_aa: CASSPTGLGNTGELFF; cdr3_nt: TGTGCCAGCAGCCCCACGGGACTGGGGAACACCGGGGAGCTGTTTTTT
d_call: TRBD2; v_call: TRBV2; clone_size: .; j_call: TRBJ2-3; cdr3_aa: CASPSGTTDTQYF; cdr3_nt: TGTGCCAGCCCTAGCGGGACGACAGATACGCAGTATTTT
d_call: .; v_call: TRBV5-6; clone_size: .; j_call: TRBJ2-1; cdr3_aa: CASSLGLLYNEQFF; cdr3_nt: TGTGCCAGCAGCTTGGGACTCCTCTACAATGAGCAGTTCTTC
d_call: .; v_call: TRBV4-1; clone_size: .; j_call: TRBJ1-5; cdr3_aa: CASSPEERQPQHF; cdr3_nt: TGCGCCAGCAGCCCCGAGGAAAGACAGCCCCAGCATTTT
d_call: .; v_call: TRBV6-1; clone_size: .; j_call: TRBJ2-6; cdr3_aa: CASSEGFSGANVLTF; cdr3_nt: TGTGCCAGCAGTGAAGGTTTCTCTGGGGCCAACGTCCTGACTTTC
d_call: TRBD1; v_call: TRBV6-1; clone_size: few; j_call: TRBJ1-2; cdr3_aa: CASSRDRPAYGYTF; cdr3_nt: TGTGCCAGCAGTCGGGACAGGCCTGCCTATGGCTACACCTTC
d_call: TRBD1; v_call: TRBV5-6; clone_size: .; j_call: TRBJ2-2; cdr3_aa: CASTLGTGRRAGELFF; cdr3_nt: TGTGCCAGCACCTTAGGGACAGGGAGGCGGGCCGGGGAGCTGTTTTTT